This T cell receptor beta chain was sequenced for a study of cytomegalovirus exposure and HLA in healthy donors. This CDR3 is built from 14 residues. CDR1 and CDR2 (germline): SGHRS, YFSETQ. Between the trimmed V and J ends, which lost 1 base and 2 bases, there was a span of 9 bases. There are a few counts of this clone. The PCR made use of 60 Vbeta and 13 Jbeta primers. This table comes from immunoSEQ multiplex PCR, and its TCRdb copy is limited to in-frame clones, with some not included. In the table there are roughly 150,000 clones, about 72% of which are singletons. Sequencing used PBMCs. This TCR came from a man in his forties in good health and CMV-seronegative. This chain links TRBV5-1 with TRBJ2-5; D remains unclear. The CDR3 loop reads CASSLLSQQETQYF. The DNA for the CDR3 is TGCGCCAGCAGCTTGCTCTCCCAGCAAGAGACCCAGTACTTC.